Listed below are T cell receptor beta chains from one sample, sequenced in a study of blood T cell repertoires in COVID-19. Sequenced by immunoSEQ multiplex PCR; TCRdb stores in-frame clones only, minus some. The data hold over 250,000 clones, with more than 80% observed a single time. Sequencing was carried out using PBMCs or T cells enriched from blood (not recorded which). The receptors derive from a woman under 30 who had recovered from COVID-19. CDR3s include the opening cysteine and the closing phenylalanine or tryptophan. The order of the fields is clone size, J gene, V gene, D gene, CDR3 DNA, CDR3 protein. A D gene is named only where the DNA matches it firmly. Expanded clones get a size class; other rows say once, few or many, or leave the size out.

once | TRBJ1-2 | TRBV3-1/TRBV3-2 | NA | TGTGCCAGCAGCCCAGGACAGCCATATGGCTACACCTTC | CASSPGQPYGYTF
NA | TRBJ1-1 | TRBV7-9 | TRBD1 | TGTGCCAGCAGCTACAATTACCACAGGGGCTACACTGAAGCTTTCTTT | CASSYNYHRGYTEAFF
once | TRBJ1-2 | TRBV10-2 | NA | TGCGCCAGCCGTGGGTTGGGGACAACAGCTAACTATGGCTACACCTTC | CASRGLGTTANYGYTF
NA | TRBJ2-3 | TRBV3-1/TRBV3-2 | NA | TGTGCCAGCAGCGGGCTGGCGAAGGATACGCAGTATTTT | CASSGLAKDTQYF
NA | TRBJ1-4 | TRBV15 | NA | TGTGCCACCAGCAGAGAGTCGGCGGAGGCGGAAAAACTGTTTTTT | CATSRESAEAEKLFF
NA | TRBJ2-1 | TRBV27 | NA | TGTGCCAGCAGTTATAATGTCGAGGATGAGCAGTTCTTC | CASSYNVEDEQFF
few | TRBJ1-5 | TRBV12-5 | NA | TGTGCTAGTGGTTTGGTTGGCGTGGGGGCTAGCAATCAGCCCCAGCATTTT | CASGLVGVGASNQPQHF
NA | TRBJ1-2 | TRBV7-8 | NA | TGTGCCAGCAGCCTAGCGGAAAAGGGGGGGTATGGCTACACCTTC | CASSLAEKGGYGYTF
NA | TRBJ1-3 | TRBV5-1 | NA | TGCGCCAGCAGGGCTTCGGGGTTCTCTGGAAACACCATATATTTT | CASRASGFSGNTIYF
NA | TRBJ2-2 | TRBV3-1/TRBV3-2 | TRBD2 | TGTGCCAGCAGCCAAGAAGGACTAGCGGAGGGAGGGGAGCTGTTTTTT | CASSQEGLAEGGELFF
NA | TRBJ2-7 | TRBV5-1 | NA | TGCGCCAGCTCCACGAATTCGGACGAGCAGTACTTC | CASSTNSDEQYF
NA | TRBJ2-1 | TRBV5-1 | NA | TGCGCCAGCAGCTTGTCACAGGGTAGGGGTGAGCAGTTCTTC | CASSLSQGRGEQFF
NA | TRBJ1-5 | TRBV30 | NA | TGTGCCTGGACTCGAACAGGGTATAGCAATCAGCCCCAGCATTTT | CAWTRTGYSNQPQHF
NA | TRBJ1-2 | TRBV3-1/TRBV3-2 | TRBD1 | TGTGCCAGCAGCCAAATACAGGGGGCCCATGGCTACACCTTC | CASSQIQGAHGYTF
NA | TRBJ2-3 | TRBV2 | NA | TGTGCCAGCAGTCGTAGCACAGATACGCAGTATTTT | CASSRSTDTQYF
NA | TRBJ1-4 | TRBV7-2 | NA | TGTGCCAGCAGCCGGACTTTAGGCGCAACTAATGAAAAACTGTTTTTT | CASSRTLGATNEKLFF
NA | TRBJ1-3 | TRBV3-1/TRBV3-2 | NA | TGTGCCAGCAGCCGAGGTTACTCTGGAAACACCATATATTTT | CASSRGYSGNTIYF
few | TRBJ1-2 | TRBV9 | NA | TGTGCCAGCAGCGTAGGAGACTCGGCGGCCCTGGGTGGCTACACCTTC | CASSVGDSAALGGYTF
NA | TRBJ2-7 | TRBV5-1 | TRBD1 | TGCGCCAGCAGCTCAGGACAGGGAGGACCCTACGAGCAGTACTTC | CASSSGQGGPYEQYF
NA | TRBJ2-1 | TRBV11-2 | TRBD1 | TGTGCCAGCAGCCCTGATCGGACAGGCTACAATGAGCAGTTCTTC | CASSPDRTGYNEQFF
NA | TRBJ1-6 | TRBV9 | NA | TGTGCCAGCAGCGTAGGGGGAGGTTCACCCCTCCACTTT | CASSVGGGSPLHF
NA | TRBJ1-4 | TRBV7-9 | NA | TGTGCCAGCAGCTCCTCATACAGGGAGAATAATGAAAAACTGTTTTTT | CASSSSYRENNEKLFF
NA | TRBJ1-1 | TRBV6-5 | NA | TGTGCCAGCAGTTTTACAGGGAACACTGAAGCTTTCTTT | CASSFTGNTEAFF
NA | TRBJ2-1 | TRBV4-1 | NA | TGCGCCAGCAGCCAGGCCGGGAGAACTAATGAGCAGTTCTTC | CASSQAGRTNEQFF
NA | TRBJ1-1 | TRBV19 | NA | TGTGCCAGTAGTATGGGGCTCAGGGGCTGGACTGAAGCTTTCTTT | CASSMGLRGWTEAFF
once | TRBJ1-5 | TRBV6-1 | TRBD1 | TGTGCCAGCAGTGAAACAGGGGCTCAGCCCCAGCATTTT | CASSETGAQPQHF
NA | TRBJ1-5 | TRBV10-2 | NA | TGCGCCAGCAGTGAGTCGGGGGGTAGCAATCAGCCCCAGCATTTT | CASSESGGSNQPQHF
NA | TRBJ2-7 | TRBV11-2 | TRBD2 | TGTGCCAGCAGAGATACCAGAGCGGGGGGATTCCACGAGCAGTACTTC | CASRDTRAGGFHEQYF
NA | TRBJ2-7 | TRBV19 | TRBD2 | TGTGCCAGTAGCCCCGGGACTAGATACGAGCAGTACTTC | CASSPGTRYEQYF
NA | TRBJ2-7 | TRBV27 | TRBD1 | TGTGCCAGCAGTTCAGGGGGAAACTACGAGCAGTACTTC | CASSSGGNYEQYF
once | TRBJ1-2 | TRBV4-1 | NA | TGCGCCAGCAGCCAAGGATCACGACAGGACCTCTATGGCTACACCTTC | CASSQGSRQDLYGYTF
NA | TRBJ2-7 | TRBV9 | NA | TGTGCCAGCAGCGTCTCCGGACAGACCCAGGAGCAGTACTTC | CASSVSGQTQEQYF
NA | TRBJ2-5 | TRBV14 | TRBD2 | TGTGCCAGCAGCCAAGATCCCCCTAGCGGGCGGGGAGAGACCCAGTACTTC | CASSQDPPSGRGETQYF
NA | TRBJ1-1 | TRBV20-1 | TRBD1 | TGCAGTGCTAGGAGGACAGGGAAAGCTTTCTTT | CSARRTGKAFF
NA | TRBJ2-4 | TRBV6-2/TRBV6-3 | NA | TGTGCCAGCAGTAACACGGGGGGCCCCAAAAACATTCAGTACTTC | CASSNTGGPKNIQYF
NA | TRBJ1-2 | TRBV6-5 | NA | TGTGCCAGCAGTATACCACTAACCGGCCCCGGAGGCTACACCTTC | CASSIPLTGPGGYTF
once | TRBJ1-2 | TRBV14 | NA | TGTGCCAGCAGCCAAGAGCACGGTACCCTCTATGGCTACACCTTC | CASSQEHGTLYGYTF
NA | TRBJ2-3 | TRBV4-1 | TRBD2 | TGCGCCAGCAGCCAGGGACTACTAAGCACAGATACGCAGTATTTT | CASSQGLLSTDTQYF
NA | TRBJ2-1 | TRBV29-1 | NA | TGCAGCGTTGAAGGGCAGGGGATGACCTACAATGAGCAGTTCTTC | CSVEGQGMTYNEQFF
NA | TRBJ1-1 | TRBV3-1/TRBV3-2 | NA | TGTGCCAGCAGCCGCCAGCAGGGCTCCACTGAAGCTTTCTTT | CASSRQQGSTEAFF
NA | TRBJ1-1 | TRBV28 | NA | TGTGCCAGCAGTCCCCGAGGGGGGGCAGGAACTGAAGCTTTCTTT | CASSPRGGAGTEAFF
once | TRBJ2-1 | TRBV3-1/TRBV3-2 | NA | TGTGCCAGCAGCCAAGACCTGGGCAGTTCAGGGGTCCTGGGCAATGAGCAGTTCTTC | CASSQDLGSSGVLGNEQFF
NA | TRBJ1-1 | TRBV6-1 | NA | TGTGCCAGCAGTGTATTTCTTGGGGCTCGGAACACTGAAGCTTTCTTT | CASSVFLGARNTEAFF
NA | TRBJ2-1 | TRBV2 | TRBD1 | TGTGCCACCTTGGGTTGGGACAGGACCTACAATGAGCAGTTCTTC | CATLGWDRTYNEQFF
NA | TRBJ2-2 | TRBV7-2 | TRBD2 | TGTGCCAGCAGCTGGACGGGACTAGCGGGGGGGCCGAACACCGGGGAGCTGTTTTTT | CASSWTGLAGGPNTGELFF
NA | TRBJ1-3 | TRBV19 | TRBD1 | TGTGCCAGTAGTCTCCTAGGACAGGTCTCTGGAAACACCATATATTTT | CASSLLGQVSGNTIYF
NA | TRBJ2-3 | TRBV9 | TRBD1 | TGTGCCAGCAGGGCCGGGGACAGTAGCACAGATACGCAGTATTTT | CASRAGDSSTDTQYF
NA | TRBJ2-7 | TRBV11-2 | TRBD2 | TGTGCCAGCAGCTCTCTAGCGGGGGGGCCTTACGAGCAGTACTTC | CASSSLAGGPYEQYF